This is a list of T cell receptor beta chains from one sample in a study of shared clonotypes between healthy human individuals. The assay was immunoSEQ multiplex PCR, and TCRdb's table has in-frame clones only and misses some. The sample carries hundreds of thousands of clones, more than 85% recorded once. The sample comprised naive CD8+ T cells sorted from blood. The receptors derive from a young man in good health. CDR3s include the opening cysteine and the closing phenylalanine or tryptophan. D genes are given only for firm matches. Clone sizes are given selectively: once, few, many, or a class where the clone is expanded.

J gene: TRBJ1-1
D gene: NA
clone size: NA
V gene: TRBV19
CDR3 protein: CASSSGYPDTEAFF
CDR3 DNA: TGTGCCAGTAGTTCGGGGTATCCGGACACTGAAGCTTTCTTT

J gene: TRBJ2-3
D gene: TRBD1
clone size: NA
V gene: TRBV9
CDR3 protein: CASSPKDRPADTQYF
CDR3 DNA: TGTGCCAGCAGCCCTAAGGACAGGCCGGCAGATACGCAGTATTTT

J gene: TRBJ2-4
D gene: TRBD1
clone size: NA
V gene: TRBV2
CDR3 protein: CATYGGDRGNIQYF
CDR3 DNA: TGTGCCACCTACGGCGGGGACAGGGGAAACATTCAGTACTTC

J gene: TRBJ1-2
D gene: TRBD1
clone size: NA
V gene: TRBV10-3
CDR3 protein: CAISGRDSLYGYTF
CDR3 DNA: TGTGCCATCAGTGGCCGGGACAGTCTCTATGGCTACACCTTC

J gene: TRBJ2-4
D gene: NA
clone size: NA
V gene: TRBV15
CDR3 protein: CATSRLTVAKNIQYF
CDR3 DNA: TGTGCCACCAGCAGATTGACGGTAGCCAAAAACATTCAGTACTTC

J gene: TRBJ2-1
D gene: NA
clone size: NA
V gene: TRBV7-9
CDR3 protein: CASSQSSNNEQFF
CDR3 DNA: TGTGCCAGCAGTCAGTCTTCGAACAATGAGCAGTTCTTC

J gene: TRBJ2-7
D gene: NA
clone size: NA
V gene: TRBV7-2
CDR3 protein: CASSLTVAVNYEQYF
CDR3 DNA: TGTGCCAGCAGCTTAACCGTAGCGGTAAACTACGAGCAGTACTTC

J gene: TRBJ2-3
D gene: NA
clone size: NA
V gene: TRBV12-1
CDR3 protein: CASSFAVELAGGLNFDTQYF
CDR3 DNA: TGTGCCAGCAGCTTTGCGGTTGAACTAGCGGGAGGCCTCAACTTCGATACGCAGTATTTT

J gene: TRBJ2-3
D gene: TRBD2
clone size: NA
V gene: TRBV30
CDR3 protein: CAWTSAGGPDTQYF
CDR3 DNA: TGTGCCTGGACCTCAGCGGGAGGGCCAGATACGCAGTATTTT

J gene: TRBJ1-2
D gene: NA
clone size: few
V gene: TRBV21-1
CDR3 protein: CASSKEGPLPQKYGYTF
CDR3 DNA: TGTGCCAGCAGCAAAGAGGGGCCTCTCCCTCAGAAATATGGCTACACCTTC

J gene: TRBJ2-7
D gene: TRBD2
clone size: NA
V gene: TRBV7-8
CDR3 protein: CASSLLGGVEQYF
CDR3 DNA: TGTGCCAGCAGCTTACTGGGGGGGGTCGAGCAGTACTTC

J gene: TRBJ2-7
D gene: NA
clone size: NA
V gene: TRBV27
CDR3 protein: CASSLGTGTGEQYF
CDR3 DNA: TGTGCCAGCAGTTTGGGGACCGGTACCGGAGAGCAGTACTTC

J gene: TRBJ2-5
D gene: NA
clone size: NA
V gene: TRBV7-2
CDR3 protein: CASSLGGGTETQYF
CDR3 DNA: TGTGCCAGCAGCTTAGGGGGCGGGACGGAGACCCAGTACTTC

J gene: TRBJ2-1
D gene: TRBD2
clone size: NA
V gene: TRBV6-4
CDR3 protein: CASSQTSGILDEQFF
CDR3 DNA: TGTGCCAGCAGTCAGACTAGCGGGATACTTGATGAGCAGTTCTTC

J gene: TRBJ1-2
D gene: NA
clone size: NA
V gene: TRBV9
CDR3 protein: CASSVGVNYGYTF
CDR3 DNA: TGTGCCAGCAGCGTGGGTGTTAACTATGGCTACACCTTC

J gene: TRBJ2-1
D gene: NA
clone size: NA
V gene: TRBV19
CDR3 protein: CASSLGGSSYNEQFF
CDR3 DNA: TGTGCCAGTAGTTTGGGGGGTAGCTCCTACAATGAGCAGTTCTTC

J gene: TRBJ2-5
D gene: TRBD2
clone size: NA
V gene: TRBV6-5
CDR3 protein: CASSYGASGQETQYF
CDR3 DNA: TGTGCCAGCAGTTACGGGGCTAGCGGCCAAGAGACCCAGTACTTC

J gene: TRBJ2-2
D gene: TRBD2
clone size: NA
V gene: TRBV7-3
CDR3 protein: CASSLLGSRESFGPGELFF
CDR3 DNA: TGTGCCAGCAGCTTACTTGGTTCGCGGGAGTCTTTTGGGCCCGGGGAGCTGTTTTTT

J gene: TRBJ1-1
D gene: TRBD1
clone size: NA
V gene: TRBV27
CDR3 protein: CASSLQGAPDEAFF
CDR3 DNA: TGTGCCAGCAGCCTACAGGGGGCGCCGGATGAAGCTTTCTTT

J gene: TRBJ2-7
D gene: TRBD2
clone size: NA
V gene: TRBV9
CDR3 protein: CASSALAAWDEQYF
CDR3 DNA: TGTGCCAGCAGCGCCCTAGCGGCTTGGGACGAGCAGTACTTC

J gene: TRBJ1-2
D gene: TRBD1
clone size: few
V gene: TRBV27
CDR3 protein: CASAGRTGEKLNYGYTF
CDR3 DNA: TGTGCCAGCGCCGGAAGGACAGGGGAAAAACTAAACTATGGCTACACCTTC

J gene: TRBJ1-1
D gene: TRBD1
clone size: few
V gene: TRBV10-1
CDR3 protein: CASSPRTGMNTEAFF
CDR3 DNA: TGCGCCAGCAGCCCGAGGACAGGGATGAACACTGAAGCTTTCTTT

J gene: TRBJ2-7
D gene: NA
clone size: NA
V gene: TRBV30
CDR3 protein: CAWSVLTTDVEQYF
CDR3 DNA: TGTGCCTGGAGTGTTTTGACCACGGACGTGGAGCAGTACTTC

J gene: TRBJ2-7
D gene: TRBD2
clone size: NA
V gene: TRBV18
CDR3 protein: CASSPPTSPPYEQYF
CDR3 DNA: TGTGCCAGCTCACCACCGACTAGCCCTCCCTACGAGCAGTACTTC

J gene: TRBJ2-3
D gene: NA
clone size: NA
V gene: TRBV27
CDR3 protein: CASSLGWTSTDTQYF
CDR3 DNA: TGTGCCAGCAGTTTAGGCTGGACTAGCACAGATACGCAGTATTTT

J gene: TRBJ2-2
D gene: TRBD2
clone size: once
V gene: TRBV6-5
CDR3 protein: CASSYSGTRTGELFF
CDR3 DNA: TGTGCCAGCAGTTACTCCGGGACTAGGACCGGGGAGCTGTTTTTT

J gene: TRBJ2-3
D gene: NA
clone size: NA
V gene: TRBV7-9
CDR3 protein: CASSLGDLSDTQYF
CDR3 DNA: TGTGCCAGCAGCTTAGGGGACTTATCAGATACGCAGTATTTT

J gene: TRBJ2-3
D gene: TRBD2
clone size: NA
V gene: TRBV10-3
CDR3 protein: CAISESRPGVVAGGPRTDTQYF
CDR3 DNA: TGTGCCATCAGTGAGTCGCGTCCGGGGGTAGTAGCGGGAGGGCCGAGGACAGATACGCAGTATTTT

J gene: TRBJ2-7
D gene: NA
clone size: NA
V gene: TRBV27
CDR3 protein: CASSLGAHYEQYF
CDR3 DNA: TGTGCCAGCAGTTTAGGGGCTCACTACGAGCAGTACTTC

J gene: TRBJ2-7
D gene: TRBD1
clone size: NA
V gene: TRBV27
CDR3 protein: CASSLGQDSYEQYF
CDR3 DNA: TGTGCCAGCAGTCTTGGACAGGACTCCTACGAGCAGTACTTC

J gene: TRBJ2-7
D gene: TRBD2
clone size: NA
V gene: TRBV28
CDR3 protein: CASSLGTSGSDEQYF
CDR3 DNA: TGTGCCAGCAGTTTAGGGACTAGCGGGAGTGACGAGCAGTACTTC

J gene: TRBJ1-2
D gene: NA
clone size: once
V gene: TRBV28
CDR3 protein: CASSLPARDPYNYGYTF
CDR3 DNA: TGTGCCAGCAGTTTACCGGCGAGAGACCCCTACAACTATGGCTACACCTTC

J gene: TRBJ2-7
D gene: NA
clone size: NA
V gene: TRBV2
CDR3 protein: CASSPSPGLDGDEQYF
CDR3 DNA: TGTGCCAGCAGTCCGTCCCCAGGTCTCGACGGGGACGAGCAGTACTTC

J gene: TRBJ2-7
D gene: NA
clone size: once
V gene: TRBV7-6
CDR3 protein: CASSLGQGGTSSYEQYF
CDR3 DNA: TGTGCCAGCAGCTTAGGCCAGGGGGGAACGAGCTCCTACGAGCAGTACTTC

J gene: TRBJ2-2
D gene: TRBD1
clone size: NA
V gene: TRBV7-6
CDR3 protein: CASSLGTGNTGELFF
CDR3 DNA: TGTGCCAGCAGCTTAGGGACAGGGAACACCGGGGAGCTGTTTTTT

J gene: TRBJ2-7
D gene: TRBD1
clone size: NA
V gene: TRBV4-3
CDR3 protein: CASSRDRGPDYEQYF
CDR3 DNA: TGCGCCAGCAGCCGCGACAGGGGGCCGGACTACGAGCAGTACTTC

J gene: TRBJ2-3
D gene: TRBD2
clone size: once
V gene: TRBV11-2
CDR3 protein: CASSSEGLASSITQYF
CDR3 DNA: TGTGCCAGCAGCTCTGAGGGACTAGCGAGTTCTATAACGCAGTATTTT

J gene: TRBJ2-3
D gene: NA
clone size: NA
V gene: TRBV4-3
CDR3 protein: CASSLWREDTQYF
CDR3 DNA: TGCGCCAGCAGCCTTTGGAGGGAAGATACGCAGTATTTT

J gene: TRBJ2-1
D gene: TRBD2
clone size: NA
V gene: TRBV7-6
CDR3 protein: CASSSRLAGVWNEQFF
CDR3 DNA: TGTGCCAGCAGCTCCCGACTAGCGGGAGTCTGGAATGAGCAGTTCTTC

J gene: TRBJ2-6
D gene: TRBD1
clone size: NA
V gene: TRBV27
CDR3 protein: CASSGAGGTLGANVLTF
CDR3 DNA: TGTGCCAGCTCTGGGGCAGGGGGCACGTTAGGGGCCAACGTCCTGACTTTC

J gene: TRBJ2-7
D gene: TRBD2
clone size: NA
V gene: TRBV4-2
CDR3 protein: CASSPELAGAYEQYF
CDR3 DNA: TGTGCCAGCAGCCCCGAACTAGCGGGAGCCTACGAGCAGTACTTC

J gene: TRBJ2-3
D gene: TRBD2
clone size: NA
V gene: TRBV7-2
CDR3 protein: CASSFIAGGTDTQYF
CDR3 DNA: TGTGCCAGCAGTTTTATAGCGGGAGGAACAGATACGCAGTATTTT